The table lists the clone carrying this T cell receptor (beta chain) with a few counts. Its target is unknown. Noted time point: technical triplicate 2. From 2 million PBMCs stored at -80 C, the unsorted libraries were generated. The authors made cDNA by 5'RACE with 10-nucleotide random UMIs. TCRdb recomputed calls from the 5' RACE reads with MiXCR, one row per CDR3 protein. In the table there are around 56,000 distinct CDR3 sequences, about 24% of which are singletons. The entry originates in a study of neurological immune-mediated disorders. Study-wide points: Sharing of CDR3 amino acid sequences among expanded clones across subjects was absent, suggesting private repertoires in all groups.

The CDR3 has 14 residues. V lost 7 bases and J lost 3; bases outside the gene matches: 9. CDR1 and CDR2 (germline): SQVTM, ANQGSEA. Sample: PBMCs. The receptor was derived from a man aged 55 to 70 with HTLV-1-associated myelopathy (HAM/TSP). J is TRBJ2-7 and V is TRBV29-1, with 10 bases lining up with TRBD2. The CDR3 reads CSAAWTSGDYEQYF. In DNA, the CDR3 is TGCAGCGCTGCCTGGACTAGCGGAGACTACGAGCAGTACTTC.